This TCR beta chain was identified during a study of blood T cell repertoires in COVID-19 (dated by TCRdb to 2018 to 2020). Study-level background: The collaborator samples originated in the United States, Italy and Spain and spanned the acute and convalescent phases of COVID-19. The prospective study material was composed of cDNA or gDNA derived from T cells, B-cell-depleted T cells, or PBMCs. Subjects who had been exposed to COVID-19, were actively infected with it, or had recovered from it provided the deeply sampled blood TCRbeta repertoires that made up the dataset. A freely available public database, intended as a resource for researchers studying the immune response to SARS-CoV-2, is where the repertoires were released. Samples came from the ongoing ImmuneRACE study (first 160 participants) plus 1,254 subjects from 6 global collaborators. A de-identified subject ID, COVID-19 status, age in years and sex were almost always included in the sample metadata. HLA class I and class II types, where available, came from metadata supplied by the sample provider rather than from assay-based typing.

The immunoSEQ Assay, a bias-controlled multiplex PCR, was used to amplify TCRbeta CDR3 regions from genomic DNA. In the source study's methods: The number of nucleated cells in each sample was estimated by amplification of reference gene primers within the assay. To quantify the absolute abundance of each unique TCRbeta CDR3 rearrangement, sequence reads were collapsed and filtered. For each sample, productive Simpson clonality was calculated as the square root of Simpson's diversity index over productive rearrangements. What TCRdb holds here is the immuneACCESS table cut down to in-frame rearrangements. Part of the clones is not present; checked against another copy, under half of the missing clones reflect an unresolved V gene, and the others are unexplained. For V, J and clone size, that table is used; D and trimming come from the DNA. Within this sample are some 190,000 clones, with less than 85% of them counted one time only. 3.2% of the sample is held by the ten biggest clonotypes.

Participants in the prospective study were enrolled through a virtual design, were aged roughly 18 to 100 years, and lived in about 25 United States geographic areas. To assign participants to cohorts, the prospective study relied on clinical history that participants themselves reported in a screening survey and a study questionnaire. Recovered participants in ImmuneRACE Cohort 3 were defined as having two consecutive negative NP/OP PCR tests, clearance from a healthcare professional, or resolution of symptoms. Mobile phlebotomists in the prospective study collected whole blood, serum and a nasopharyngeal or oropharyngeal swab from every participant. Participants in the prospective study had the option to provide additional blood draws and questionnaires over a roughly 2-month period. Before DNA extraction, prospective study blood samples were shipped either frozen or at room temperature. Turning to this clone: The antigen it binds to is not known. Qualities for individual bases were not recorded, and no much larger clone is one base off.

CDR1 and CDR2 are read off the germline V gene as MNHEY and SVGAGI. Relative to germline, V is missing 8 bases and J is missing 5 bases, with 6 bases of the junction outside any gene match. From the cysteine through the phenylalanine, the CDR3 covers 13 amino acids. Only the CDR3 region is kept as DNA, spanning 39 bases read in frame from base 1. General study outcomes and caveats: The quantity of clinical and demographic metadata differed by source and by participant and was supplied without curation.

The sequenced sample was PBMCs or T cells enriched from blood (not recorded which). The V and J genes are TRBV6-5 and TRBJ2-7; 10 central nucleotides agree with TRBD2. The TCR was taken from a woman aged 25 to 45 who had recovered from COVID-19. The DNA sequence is TGTGCCAGCTCAGGGACTAGCGCTAACGAGCAGTACTTC. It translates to CASSGTSANEQYF.